This paragraph covers one TCR beta chain sequence. The data are from a study of T cell changes during pregnancy in multiple sclerosis. Only in-frame clones appear in the TCRdb table, and some are missing; sequencing was by immunoSEQ multiplex PCR. The table records around 50,000 clones, 85% to 95% of them present only once. V was shortened by 2 bases and J by 10 bases, with 18 bases between the two germline ends. The CDR3 sequence is 15 residues long. Looked up from germline, CDR1 is SGHTA and CDR2 is FQGTGA. This chain joins TRBV7-3 and TRBJ2-1; weak D call: TRBD1 (6 bases). The material sequenced was CD4+ T cells from peripheral blood mononuclear cells, taken in the first trimester of pregnancy. The TCR was taken from a female donor with multiple sclerosis, enrolled in a pregnancy study. The CDR3 coding sequence is TGTGCCAGCAGCTTAGAAGGGGGTAGGGTCGGGGAGCAGTTCTTC. Its protein is CASSLEGGRVGEQFF.